The 16 T cell receptor beta chains given below trace back to one sample, sequenced in a study of CD8 T cells in Susac syndrome. The RNA, about 0.5 to 1 ug, was put through reverse transcription using random hexamers. MiXCR was run by TCRdb on the immunoSEQ multiplex PCR reads, yielding one entry per CDR3 protein. The profile shows 200,000 to 250,000 distinct CDR3 sequences, approximately 94% of them singletons. Input material: CD4+ T cells from PBMCs. The origin of the receptors is a human donor with Susac syndrome.

The chain uses TRBV12-3 or TRBV12-4 and TRBJ1-6, with D possibly being TRBD1 (6 bases). Trimming took 1 base from V and 0 from J, leaving 25 bases between them. The CDR3 loop spans 22 amino acids. The chain's CDR3 is CASSLDYELTITGSSYNSPLHF. The CDR3 coding sequence is TGTGCCAGCAGTTTAGATTACGAACTTACTATAACAGGGAGCTCCTATAATTCACCCCTCCACTTT.

The genes are TRBV6-6 and TRBJ1-2, with D possibly matching TRBD1 (5 bases). Trimming removed 5 bases from V and 4 bases from J, with 14 bases in between. Germline V lookup: CDR1 MNHNY, CDR2 SVGAGI (reference sequence). This CDR3 has 14 amino acids. The DNA of the CDR3 is TGTGCCAGCAGTGAGCAGGGTGCCCTCTATGGCTACACCTTC. This gives the protein CASSEQGALYGYTF.

V and J are TRBV14 and TRBJ2-7; D not certain. CDR1 is SGHDN, CDR2 FVKESK, per germline. The CDR3 extends over 12 amino acids. Deletions cut 4 bases from V and 3 bases from J, with 7 bases between. The CDR3 DNA is TGTGCCAGCAGCCGAGGAAGCTACGAGCAGTACTTC. Protein sequence: CASSRGSYEQYF.

The J gene is TRBJ2-6, the V gene TRBV6-5, with unresolved D. This CDR3 comprises 13 residues. The V and J ends lost 2 bases and 4 bases respectively, with 3 bases between them. CDR1 and CDR2 from the germline V gene are MNHEY and SVGAGI. The CDR3: CASSYGGANVLTF. As DNA, the CDR3 is TGTGCCAGCAGTTACGGCGGGGCCAACGTCCTGACTTTC.

The rearrangement uses TRBV19 and TRBJ2-3; D possibly matches TRBD1 or TRBD2 (5 bases each). Germline V CDR1 and CDR2: LNHDA, SQIVND (reference sequence). Trimming stripped 4 bases from V and 6 bases from J, with 11 bases between. CDR3 length: 13 amino acids. CDR3 nucleotide sequence: TGTGCCAGTAGTAGGGACGCCGAGGATACGCAGTATTTT. Translated: CASSRDAEDTQYF.

This clonotype was counted between two and nine times. This sequence joins TRBV4-1 and TRBJ1-2; D gene ambiguous. V lost 1 base, J lost 2 bases, and 8 bases lay in between. This CDR3 has 14 amino acids. Germline CDR1 MGHRA, CDR2 YSYEKL. The CDR3 protein is CASSQATGNYGYTF. The CDR3, as DNA: TGCGCCAGCAGCCAAGCAACGGGAAACTATGGCTACACCTTC.

This clonotype was seen only once. The rearrangement joins TRBV7-2 to TRBJ1-4; D remains unclear. The CDR3 covers 14 residues. Germline CDR1 and CDR2: SGHTA and FQGNSA. Between the trimmed V and J ends, which lost 5 bases and 4 bases, there was a span of 11 bases. The CDR3 loop reads CASSNGRSNEKLFF. In nucleotides, the CDR3 is TGTGCCAGCAGCAACGGACGGAGTAATGAAAAACTGTTTTTT.

The chain combines TRBV2 with TRBJ2-7, with TRBD1 matching over 9 bases. The V gene's germline CDR1 is SNHLY and CDR2 FYNNEI. Trimming cost V 5 bases and J 4 bases; bases outside gene matches: 6. This CDR3 is 14 amino acids long. The CDR3 DNA is TGTGCCAGCAGTCCCGGGGACAGGGTTTACGAGCAGTACTTC. It codes for CASSPGDRVYEQYF. Filled out from reference TRBV2 and TRBJ2-7, the complete variable domain reads EPEVTQTPSHQVTQMGQEVILRCVPISNHLYFYWYRQILGQKVEFLVSFYNNEISEKSEIFDDQFSVERPDGSNFTLKIRSTKLEDSAMYFCASSPGDRVYEQYFGPGTRLTVT.

The chain recombines TRBV20-1 with TRBJ2-1; 10 bases are shared with TRBD2. J lost 3 bases, V lost 0 bases, and 8 bases had no gene match. Looked up from germline, CDR1 is DFQATT and CDR2 is SNEGSKA (reference sequence). The CDR3 sequence is 17 residues long. CDR3 nucleotide sequence: TGCAGTGCTAGAGATTTGGCGACTAGCGGGTACTACAATGAGCAGTTCTTC. It codes for CSARDLATSGYYNEQFF.

The V gene is TRBV12-3 or TRBV12-4, the J gene TRBJ1-1; D is possibly TRBD1 (5 bases). The CDR3 has 14 amino acids. Trimming took 8 bases from V and 3 from J, leaving 16 bases between them. Here the CDR3 reads CASREVGEHTEAFF. The DNA for the CDR3 is TGTGCCAGCCGAGAGGTGGGGGAGCACACTGAAGCTTTCTTT.

This chain joins TRBV30 and TRBJ1-2; no clear D. Germline CDR1 reads GTSNPN; CDR2 reads SVGIG (reference sequence). V dropped 4 bases and J dropped 4 bases, with 16 bases sitting between them. The CDR3 has 14 amino acids. CDR3 sequence reads: CAWTTAGLPYGYTF. Here the CDR3 DNA reads TGTGCCTGGACTACGGCAGGCCTCCCCTATGGCTACACCTTC. Full variable domain (missing parts from reference TRBV30 and TRBJ1-2): SQTIHQWPATLVQPVGSPLSLECTVEGTSNPNLYWYRQAAGRGLQLLFYSVGIGQISSEVPQNLSASRPQDRQFILSSKKLLLSDSGFYLCAWTTAGLPYGYTFGSGTRLTVV.

This chain links TRBV20-1 with TRBJ1-6; possibly TRBD1 for D (5 bases). V shed 0 bases and J shed 4 bases, with 13 bases lying between them. Per the germline V gene, CDR1 is DFQATT and CDR2 is SNEGSKA (reference sequence). The CDR3 is 16 amino acids. The CDR3 DNA sequence: TGCAGTGCTAGAGATGGGGGAGCAGGGTATAATTCACCCCTCCACTTT. Its translation: CSARDGGAGYNSPLHF.

V usage is TRBV12-3 or TRBV12-4 and J usage is TRBJ1-2; TRBD1 matches at 9 bases. This CDR3 contains 14 residues. With V trimmed by 6 bases and J by 7 bases, 9 bases remained unmatched. The DNA for the CDR3 is TGTGCCAGCAGCCAGGGACAGGGAATTAGTGGCTACACCTTC. Amino acid sequence: CASSQGQGISGYTF.

The chain recombines TRBV11-1 with TRBJ1-1; D is ambiguous. Trimming removed 1 base at V and 1 base at J, with 7 bases between. The CDR3 length is 14 residues. Germline V gene lookup returns CDR1 SGHAT and CDR2 FQDESV (reference sequence). Here the CDR3 DNA reads TGTGCCAGCAGCTTAGAGGGCAAGAACACTGAAGCTTTCTTT. It is translated as CASSLEGKNTEAFF.

In this sample, this clonotype turned up a few times. The chain uses TRBV27 and TRBJ2-7, with D tentatively TRBD1 or TRBD2 (5 bases each). Germline values: CDR1 MNHEY, CDR2 SMNVEV (reference sequence). The ends were cut back, 3 bases at V and 2 bases at J, with 8 bases in the middle. This CDR3 has 13 amino acids. CDR3 nucleotides: TGTGCCAGCAGTTTTGGGGGTACCTACGAGCAGTACTTC. It encodes CASSFGGTYEQYF.

The V call is TRBV9, the J call TRBJ1-1; D is undetermined. This CDR3 comprises 17 residues. Germline V CDR1 and CDR2: SGDLS, YYNGEE. The ends were cut back, 0 bases at V and 0 bases at J, with 15 bases in the middle. Here the CDR3 reads CASSVDPPGGVNTEAFF. CDR3 DNA: TGTGCCAGCAGCGTAGACCCTCCGGGTGGCGTGAACACTGAAGCTTTCTTT. The full variable domain, in which reference TRBV9 and TRBJ1-1 provide the parts outside the CDR3, is DSGVTQTPKHLITATGQRVTLRCSPRSGDLSVYWYQQSLDQGLQFLIQYYNGEERAKGNILERFSAQQFPDLHSELNLSSLELGDSALYFCASSVDPPGGVNTEAFFGQGTRLTVV.